This T cell receptor (beta chain) originates from a study of cytomegalovirus exposure and HLA in healthy donors. Broader study findings: Listed as cytomegalovirus-associated were more than 150 TCR beta chains. In vitro data verified a few CMV-associated chains as specific for CMV antigens.

About this clone: The antigen remains unidentified.

Germline CDR1 is MNHNS and CDR2 is SASEGT. Trimming removed 6 bases at V and 4 bases at J, with 7 bases between. The CDR3 runs 13 residues. Sequencing used immunoSEQ multiplex PCR; TCRdb keeps in-frame clones, though not all of them. The top ten hold roughly 15% of the sample, which has 150,000 to 200,000 clones, roughly 85% seen once. The sequence came from a man in his late teens or twenties in good health and CMV-seropositive. The chain carries TRBV6-1 and TRBJ2-6; the D is unclear. The specimen was PBMCs. The CDR3 here is CASSSAGANVLTF. The CDR3, as DNA: TGTGCCAGCAGCAGTGCCGGGGCCAACGTCCTGACTTTC.